These T cell receptor beta chains were read from a single sample in a study of PD-1 blockade in classical Hodgkin lymphoma. Clones were sequenced by immunoSEQ multiplex PCR, and TCRdb holds only the in-frame ones, with some missing. Of 50,000 to 65,000 clones in the sample, around nine tenths were seen once. Sample: peripheral blood mononuclear cells (PBMCs), taken before the fourth cycle of nivolumab. These receptors were taken from a human donor with classical Hodgkin lymphoma. Both conserved end residues are part of each CDR3. A D gene is named only where the DNA matches it firmly. Clone sizes are given selectively: once, few, many, or a class where the clone is expanded.

v_call,d_call,j_call,clone_size,cdr3_aa,cdr3_nt
TRBV28,TRBD1,TRBJ2-7,once,CASSLWERTGDYEQYF,TGTGCCAGCAGTTTATGGGAAAGGACAGGGGACTACGAGCAGTACTTC
TRBV21-1,-,TRBJ2-7,-,CASSKSGQRTSYEQYF,TGTGCCAGCAGCAAATCAGGACAGCGCACATCGTACGAGCAGTACTTC
TRBV30,-,TRBJ2-5,-,CAWTRDLQETQYF,TGTGCCTGGACACGAGACCTCCAAGAGACCCAGTACTTC
TRBV27,-,TRBJ2-6,-,CASSFQGFGANVLTF,TGTGCCAGCAGTTTTCAGGGCTTTGGGGCCAACGTCCTGACTTTC
TRBV6-5,TRBD1,TRBJ2-7,-,CASSYGTADEQYF,TGTGCCAGCAGTTACGGGACAGCTGACGAGCAGTACTTC
TRBV27,-,TRBJ1-6,-,CASSFGQFNSPLHF,TGTGCCAGCAGTTTCGGTCAGTTTAATTCACCCCTCCACTTT
TRBV5-4,-,TRBJ1-2,-,CASSLKGVHGYTF,TGTGCCAGCAGCTTGAAAGGGGTTCATGGCTACACCTTC
TRBV28,-,TRBJ1-1,-,CASSPILTEAFF,TGTGCCAGCAGTCCCATACTCACTGAAGCTTTCTTT
TRBV29-1,-,TRBJ2-1,-,CSVVRLADNEQFF,TGCAGCGTTGTGCGGCTCGCGGACAATGAGCAGTTCTTC
TRBV11-3,-,TRBJ2-1,-,CASSRPSDEQFF,TGTGCCAGCAGCCGCCCGAGCGATGAGCAGTTCTTC
TRBV10-3,-,TRBJ2-5,-,CAISESTTTGETQYF,TGTGCCATCAGTGAGTCGACTACTACAGGAGAGACCCAGTACTTC
TRBV7-9,-,TRBJ2-3,-,CASSPPGGGNTDTQYF,TGTGCCAGCAGCCCACCTGGTGGCGGGAACACAGATACGCAGTATTTT
TRBV7-2,TRBD1,TRBJ2-7,-,CASSRDRVTYEQYF,TGTGCCAGCAGCCGGGACAGGGTGACCTACGAGCAGTACTTC
TRBV10-3,-,TRBJ1-2,-,CAITRSGLGYTF,TGTGCCATCACTCGATCGGGGTTAGGCTACACCTTC
TRBV9,-,TRBJ2-3,-,CASREPRTDTQYF,TGTGCCAGCAGGGAGCCCCGCACAGATACGCAGTATTTT
TRBV18,-,TRBJ1-2,-,CASSPPQGLLYGYTF,TGTGCCAGCTCACCACCGCAGGGTCTCCTTTATGGCTACACCTTC
TRBV5-4,TRBD1,TRBJ1-2,-,CASSIINRGDGYTF,TGTGCCAGCAGCATCATCAACAGGGGTGATGGCTACACCTTC
TRBV5-1,TRBD2,TRBJ2-5,-,CASSQRSGRGKTQYF,TGCGCCAGCAGCCAACGTAGCGGGAGGGGGAAGACCCAGTACTTC
TRBV28,TRBD2,TRBJ2-7,-,CASSFFGLAGNEQYF,TGTGCCAGCAGTTTTTTTGGGCTAGCGGGAAACGAGCAGTACTTC
TRBV6-5,-,TRBJ2-7,-,CASSYSVGGRTYEQYF,TGTGCCAGCAGTTACTCGGTCGGGGGCCGAACCTACGAGCAGTACTTC
TRBV6-1,-,TRBJ1-5,-,CASSESYQPQHF,TGTGCCAGCAGTGAATCCTATCAGCCCCAGCATTTT
TRBV25-1,TRBD1,TRBJ1-1,-,CASSEFRTGGNTEAFF,TGTGCCAGCAGTGAATTCCGGACAGGGGGAAACACTGAAGCTTTCTTT
TRBV19,-,TRBJ1-2,-,CASSRRVGYTF,TGTGCCAGTAGTCGAAGGGTTGGCTACACCTTC
TRBV19,-,TRBJ2-5,-,CASSSLVGASKETQYF,TGTGCCAGTAGTTCCCTGGTTGGGGCTTCAAAAGAGACCCAGTACTTC
TRBV5-1,-,TRBJ2-7,-,CASRTANAYEQYF,TGCGCCAGTAGGACTGCAAATGCCTACGAGCAGTACTTC
TRBV5-5,TRBD1,TRBJ2-7,-,CASSWDSNYEQYF,TGTGCCAGCAGCTGGGACAGCAACTACGAGCAGTACTTC
TRBV28,-,TRBJ2-1,-,CASSFPGYYNEQFF,TGTGCCAGCAGTTTTCCAGGGTACTACAATGAGCAGTTCTTC
TRBV19,-,TRBJ1-5,-,CASSIVRFNQPQHF,TGTGCCAGTAGTATCGTCAGGTTCAATCAGCCCCAGCATTTT
TRBV27,-,TRBJ2-3,-,CASRGVGADTQYF,TGTGCCAGCAGAGGGGTAGGGGCAGATACGCAGTATTTT
TRBV21-1,-,TRBJ2-7,-,CASSSTRGGFPLEQYF,TGTGCCAGCAGCTCAACGAGAGGGGGATTTCCTCTCGAGCAGTACTTC
TRBV19,-,TRBJ1-1,-,CASSAREVNTEAFF,TGTGCCAGTAGTGCACGAGAGGTGAACACTGAAGCTTTCTTT
TRBV7-9,TRBD2,TRBJ2-5,-,CASSGSGGPSETQYF,TGTGCCAGCAGCGGTAGCGGGGGGCCGTCGGAGACCCAGTACTTC
TRBV5-1,TRBD1,TRBJ2-1,-,CASSIGTVNEQFF,TGCGCCAGCAGCATAGGGACAGTCAATGAGCAGTTCTTC
TRBV6-6,TRBD2,TRBJ2-1,-,CASSFSGNEQFF,TGTGCCAGCAGTTTTAGCGGGAATGAGCAGTTCTTC
TRBV19,TRBD1,TRBJ2-7,-,CASSAGTDSYEQYF,TGTGCCAGTAGTGCCGGGACAGATTCCTACGAGCAGTACTTC
TRBV30,-,TRBJ1-2,-,CARRLNYGYTF,TGTGCCCGGCGGCTAAACTATGGCTACACCTTC
TRBV7-3,-,TRBJ2-1,-,CASSAGTRQGNEQFF,TGTGCCAGCAGCGCCGGGACTAGACAGGGCAATGAGCAGTTCTTC
TRBV5-6,TRBD1,TRBJ1-6,-,CASSLIPGQGNSPLHF,TGTGCCAGCAGCTTAATTCCGGGACAGGGAAATTCACCCCTCCACTTT
TRBV28,TRBD1,TRBJ1-2,-,CAVASVGQYGYTF,TGTGCCGTGGCGTCCGTGGGACAGTATGGCTACACCTTC
TRBV5-1,-,TRBJ2-3,-,CASSLAGGDTQYF,TGCGCCAGCAGCTTGGCAGGGGGGGATACGCAGTATTTT
TRBV19,TRBD1,TRBJ1-1,-,CASSIFTGADTEAFF,TGTGCCAGTAGTATCTTCACAGGGGCGGACACTGAAGCTTTCTTT
TRBV7-9,TRBD2,TRBJ2-1,-,CASSSHTSGSYNEQFF,TGTGCCAGCAGCTCCCACACTAGCGGGTCCTACAATGAGCAGTTCTTC
TRBV6-5,TRBD1,TRBJ2-5,-,CASSFRDRDAETQYF,TGTGCCAGCAGTTTCCGGGACAGGGATGCCGAGACCCAGTACTTC
TRBV28,-,TRBJ1-1,-,CAGYTNTEAFF,TGTGCCGGGTACACGAACACTGAAGCTTTCTTT
TRBV6-5,TRBD2,TRBJ2-1,once,CAVRLAGDHNEQFF,TGTGCCGTCCGACTAGCGGGAGACCACAATGAGCAGTTCTTC
TRBV5-1,TRBD2,TRBJ2-3,once,CASSSYPGLGSADTQYF,TGCGCCAGCAGCTCCTACCCGGGACTAGGGTCAGCAGATACGCAGTATTTT
TRBV9,-,TRBJ2-1,-,CASSPPGSDNEQFF,TGTGCCAGCAGCCCGCCGGGATCTGACAATGAGCAGTTCTTC
TRBV19,TRBD2,TRBJ2-3,-,CASSRTSGTDTQYF,TGTGCCAGTAGTAGGACTAGCGGCACAGATACGCAGTATTTT
TRBV21-1,-,TRBJ2-1,-,CASTGAPGRDSSSYNEQFF,TGTGCCAGCACCGGGGCCCCGGGGCGAGACTCGAGCTCCTACAATGAGCAGTTCTTC
TRBV6-6,-,TRBJ1-4,-,CASSPGPTNEKLFF,TGTGCCAGCAGTCCGGGACCGACTAATGAAAAACTGTTTTTT
TRBV15,TRBD2,TRBJ2-1,-,CATSSTLAGGHSYNEQFF,TGTGCCACCAGCAGTACATTAGCGGGGGGCCACTCCTACAATGAGCAGTTCTTC
TRBV5-1,-,TRBJ2-3,-,CASSVLSGASTDTQYF,TGCGCCAGCAGCGTGCTTAGCGGAGCTAGCACAGATACGCAGTATTTT
TRBV29-1,TRBD1,TRBJ2-3,-,CSVDGQDYTDTQYF,TGCAGCGTGGACGGACAGGATTATACAGATACGCAGTATTTT
TRBV13,-,TRBJ2-7,-,CASSLGGWYYEQYF,TGTGCCAGCAGCTTAGGAGGCTGGTACTACGAGCAGTACTTC
TRBV27,-,TRBJ1-2,-,CASSLGGHPRSGYTF,TGTGCCAGCAGTTTAGGCGGACACCCTAGGTCGGGCTACACCTTC